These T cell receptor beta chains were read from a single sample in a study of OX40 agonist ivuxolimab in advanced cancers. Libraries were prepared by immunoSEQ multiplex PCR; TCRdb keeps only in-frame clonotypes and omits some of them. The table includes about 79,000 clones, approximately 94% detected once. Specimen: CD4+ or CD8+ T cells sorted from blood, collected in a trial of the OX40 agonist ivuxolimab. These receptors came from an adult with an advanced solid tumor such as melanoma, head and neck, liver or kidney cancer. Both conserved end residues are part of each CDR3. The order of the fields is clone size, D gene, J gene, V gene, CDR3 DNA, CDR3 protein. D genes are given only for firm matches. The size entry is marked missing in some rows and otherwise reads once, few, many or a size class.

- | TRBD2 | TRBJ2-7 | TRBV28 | TGTGCCAGCAGTTTATCCCAGACGATGACTAGCGGGAGGGCCTACGAGCAGTACTTC | CASSLSQTMTSGRAYEQYF
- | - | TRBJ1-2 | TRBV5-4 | TGTGCCAGCAGCTTGTACGCCAGCCGCTCCTATGGCTACACCTTC | CASSLYASRSYGYTF
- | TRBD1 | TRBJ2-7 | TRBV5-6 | TGTGCCAGCAGCACCAGGGGACAGCCCAGCTCCTACGAGCAGTACTTC | CASSTRGQPSSYEQYF
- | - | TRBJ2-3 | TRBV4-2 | TGTGCCAGCAGCCAAACCGACCCCGAGGACTCGCCAAACCCAGATACGCAGTATTTT | CASSQTDPEDSPNPDTQYF
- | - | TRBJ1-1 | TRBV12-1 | TGTGCCAGCAGCCCCAAGGGACAGACGAACACTGAAGCTTTCTTT | CASSPKGQTNTEAFF
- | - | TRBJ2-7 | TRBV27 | TGTGCCAGCAGGACGGACTGGAAGTCCTACGAGCAGTACTTC | CASRTDWKSYEQYF
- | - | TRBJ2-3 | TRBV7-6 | TGTGCCAGCAGCGCCACTGATGGCGGGACAGATACGCAGTATTTT | CASSATDGGTDTQYF
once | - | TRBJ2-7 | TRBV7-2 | TGTGCCAGCAGCTTGTCAGTCACCTACGAGCAGTACTTC | CASSLSVTYEQYF
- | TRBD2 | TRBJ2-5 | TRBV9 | TGTGCCAGGGGGACTAGCGGGAGACAAGAGACCCAGTACTTC | CARGTSGRQETQYF
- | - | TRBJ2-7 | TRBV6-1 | TGTGCCAGCAGTCCCCGGGACCGTACATCCTACGAGCAGTACTTC | CASSPRDRTSYEQYF
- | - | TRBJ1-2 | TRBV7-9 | TGTGCCAGCAGCCGAGCGGGACAAGAAAACTATGGCTACACCTTC | CASSRAGQENYGYTF
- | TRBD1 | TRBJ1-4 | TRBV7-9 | TGTGCCAGCAGCTTACTCCTGGGACAGGTTGGGGAAAAACTGTTTTTT | CASSLLLGQVGEKLFF
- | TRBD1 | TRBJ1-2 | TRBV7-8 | TGTGCCAGCAGCCTTGTGGTGGCAGGGGGCCACTATGGCTACACCTTC | CASSLVVAGGHYGYTF
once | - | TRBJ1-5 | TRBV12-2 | TGTGCAAGTCGCCCGGAGGTGGACAGGTACAATCAGCCCCAGCATTTT | CASRPEVDRYNQPQHF
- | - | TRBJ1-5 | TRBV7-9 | TGTGCCAGCAGCTTAGAGCGCTTCAATCAGCCCCAGCATTTT | CASSLERFNQPQHF
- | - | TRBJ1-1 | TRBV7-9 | TGTGCCAGCAGCTTAGGACTTGGGAACACTGAAGCTTTCTTT | CASSLGLGNTEAFF
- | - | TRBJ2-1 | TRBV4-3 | TGCGCCAGCAGCCAAGACCGGGCCACCCCGGGCAATGAGCAGTTCTTC | CASSQDRATPGNEQFF
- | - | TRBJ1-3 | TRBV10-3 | TGTGCCATCAGTGAAGGGCCTTCTGGAAACACCATATATTTT | CAISEGPSGNTIYF
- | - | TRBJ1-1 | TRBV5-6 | TGTGCCAGCAGCTTGGCTGGGAACCCTGAAGCTTTCTTT | CASSLAGNPEAFF
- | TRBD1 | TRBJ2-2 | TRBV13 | TGTGCCAGCACCCTGGACAGGGTCACCGGGGAGCTGTTTTTT | CASTLDRVTGELFF
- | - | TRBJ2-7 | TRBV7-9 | TGTGCCAGCAGCCCCACCCCGGTCTCCGACGAGCAGTACTTC | CASSPTPVSDEQYF
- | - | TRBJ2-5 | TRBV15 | TGTGCCACCAGCAGCCCCCTTTTGCGGAGTCAGGGGACCCAGTACTTC | CATSSPLLRSQGTQYF
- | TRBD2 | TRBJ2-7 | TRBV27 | TGTGCCAGCAGCAGGACTAGCGCAACGTACGAGCAGTACTTC | CASSRTSATYEQYF
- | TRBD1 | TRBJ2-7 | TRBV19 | TGTGCCAGTAGTATCGGACAGGGTTCCTACGAGCAGTACTTC | CASSIGQGSYEQYF
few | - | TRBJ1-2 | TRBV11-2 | TGTGCCAGCAGCTTAGTGGAGGATCCCGATGGCTACACCTTC | CASSLVEDPDGYTF
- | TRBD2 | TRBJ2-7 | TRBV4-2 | TGTGCCAGCAGCCAGCAGGGACTAGCCTACGAGCAGTACTTC | CASSQQGLAYEQYF
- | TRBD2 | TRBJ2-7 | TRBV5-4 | TGTGCCAGCAGCTTGGCCGGGACTAATTACGAGCAGTACTTC | CASSLAGTNYEQYF
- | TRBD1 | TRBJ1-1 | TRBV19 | TGTGCCAGTACCCCGGGAGGGGGCGCTTCTGAAGCTTTCTTT | CASTPGGGASEAFF
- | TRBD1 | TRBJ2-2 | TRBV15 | TGTGCCACCAGCCGGGACAGGGGGCTCACCGGGGAGCTGTTTTTT | CATSRDRGLTGELFF
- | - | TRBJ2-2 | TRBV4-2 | TGTGCCAGCAGCCAGGACAGTAGCGACGCGAACACCGGGGAGCTGTTTTTT | CASSQDSSDANTGELFF
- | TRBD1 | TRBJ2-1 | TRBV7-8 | TGTGCCAGCAGCGAACCCCCAGGGGACAGGGGAGTGTATGAGCAGTTCTTC | CASSEPPGDRGVYEQFF
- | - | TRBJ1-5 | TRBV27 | TGTGCCAGCAACAACAACGGGGGCAATCAGCCCCAGCATTTT | CASNNNGGNQPQHF
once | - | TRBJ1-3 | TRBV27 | TGTGCCAGCAGTTTACATTCTGGAAACACCATATATTTT | CASSLHSGNTIYF
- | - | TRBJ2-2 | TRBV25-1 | TGTGCCAGCAGCGGGAGCGGAGCGAACACCGGGGAGCTGTTTTTT | CASSGSGANTGELFF
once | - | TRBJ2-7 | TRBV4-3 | TGCGCCAGCAGCCAATACAGAGACTACGAGCAGTACTTC | CASSQYRDYEQYF
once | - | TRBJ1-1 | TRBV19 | TGTGCCAGTAGTATTTTCCAGGGGAAGGGCACTGAAGCTTTCTTT | CASSIFQGKGTEAFF
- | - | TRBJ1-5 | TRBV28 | TGTGCCAGCAGTTACTCTTTCTCGGGGAATGGCAATCAGCCCCAGCATTTT | CASSYSFSGNGNQPQHF
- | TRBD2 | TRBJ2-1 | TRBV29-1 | TGCAGCGTCGATGGACTAGCGGGAGTTAACTACAATGAGCAGTTCTTC | CSVDGLAGVNYNEQFF
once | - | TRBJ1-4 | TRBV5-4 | TGTGCCAGCAGCTTGCCCGAAAAACTGTTTTTT | CASSLPEKLFF
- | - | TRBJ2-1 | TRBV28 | TGTGCCAGCAGTCCCCCGGGACTCTACAATGAGCAGTTCTTC | CASSPPGLYNEQFF
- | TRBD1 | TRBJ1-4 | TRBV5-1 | TGCGCCAGCACCGAGAGGGGACAGGGGGATGAAAAACTGTTTTTT | CASTERGQGDEKLFF
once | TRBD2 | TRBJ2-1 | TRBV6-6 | TGTGCCAGCAGTGCTAAAGCGGGAGTACGTGAGCAGTTCTTC | CASSAKAGVREQFF
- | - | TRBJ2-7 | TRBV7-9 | TGTGCCAGCAGCTTAGCGGTGGGCGGCTACGAGCAGTACTTC | CASSLAVGGYEQYF
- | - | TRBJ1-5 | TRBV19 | TGTGCCAGTAGTATCAGGGGAGGGCCCCAGCATTTT | CASSIRGGPQHF
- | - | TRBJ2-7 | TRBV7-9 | TGTGCCAGCAGTCATGGGGGCGAGCAGTACTTC | CASSHGGEQYF
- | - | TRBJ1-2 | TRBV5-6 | TGTGCCAGCAGCTCCCGGGACACCTCTTTATATGGCTACACCTTC | CASSSRDTSLYGYTF
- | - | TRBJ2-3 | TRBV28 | TGTGCCAGCAGTTTTGGAGGAGAAGGAGATACGCAGTATTTT | CASSFGGEGDTQYF
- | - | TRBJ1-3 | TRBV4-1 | TGCGCCAGCAGCCAAGCTAGGGGTTCTGGAAACACCATATATTTT | CASSQARGSGNTIYF
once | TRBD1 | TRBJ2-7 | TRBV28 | TGTGCCAGCAGTGGACGGGACAGCTCCTACGAGCAGTACTTC | CASSGRDSSYEQYF
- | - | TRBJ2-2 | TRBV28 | TGTGCCAGCAGTTTTGTCTCTAACACCGGGGAGCTGTTTTTT | CASSFVSNTGELFF